This paragraph covers one TCR beta chain sequence. The sample belongs to a study of blood T cell repertoires in COVID-19. In the study overall: T cells, B-cell-depleted T cells, or PBMCs supplied cDNA or gDNA.

Repertoires were generated with immunoSEQ multiplex PCR, while TCRdb's copy carries only in-frame clones and drops some. The sample yields around 400,000 clones, around nine tenths seen once. Cohort placement rested on clinical history that participants reported themselves. V lost 7 bases to trimming and J lost 7 bases, with 23 bases between them. CDR1 is LNHDA and CDR2 is SQIVND in the germline V gene (reference sequence). This CDR3 comprises 16 residues. The sequencing input was PBMCs or T cells enriched from blood (not recorded which). This sequence was found in a woman younger than 30 who had been exposed to COVID-19. V gene TRBV19 combines with J gene TRBJ2-1; D possibly corresponds to TRBD2 (6 bases). In DNA form, the CDR3 reads TGTGCCAGTACTTTGTCAATGGGACTCCCGGGTAATGAGCAGTTCTTC. Translated, it gives CASTLSMGLPGNEQFF. The whole variable domain, filled in from reference TRBV19 and TRBJ2-1, reads DGGITQSPKYLFRKEGQNVTLSCEQNLNHDAMYWYRQDPGQGLRLIYYSQIVNDFQKGDIAEGYSVSREKKESFPLTVTSAQKNPTAFYLCASTLSMGLPGNEQFFGPGTRLTVL.